This passage covers 6 T cell receptor beta chains from one sample sequenced in a study of PD-1 blockade in classical Hodgkin lymphoma. Clones were sequenced by immunoSEQ multiplex PCR, and TCRdb holds only the in-frame ones, with some missing. The sample has about 25,000 clones, around 75% seen once; the top ten hold about 3.4%. The time point: cycle 4 day 1 (C4D1), after 5 to 7 weeks of nivolumab. No patient escaped relapse after autologous stem cell transplantation, and brentuximab vedotin exposure varied. CD4+ T cells were purified from thawed PBMCs by magnetic negative selection. Here the sequenced sample was CD4+ T cells from blood, taken before the fourth cycle of nivolumab. The receptors were sampled from a human donor with classical Hodgkin lymphoma.

V is TRBV6-5 and J is TRBJ1-2; D perhaps matches TRBD1 (6 bases). Trimming took 0 bases from V and 4 from J, leaving 12 bases between them. The length of the CDR3 is 15 residues. The V gene's germline CDR1 is MNHEY and CDR2 SVGAGI. Here the CDR3 DNA reads TGTGCCAGCAGTTACTCTGGGGAGGGGGTCTATGGCTACACCTTC. Translated: CASSYSGEGVYGYTF.

V gene TRBV12-5 combines with J gene TRBJ1-1; D remains ambiguous. This CDR3 region has 13 residues. Germline values: CDR1 LGHNT, CDR2 FRNRAP. V lost 7 bases and J 1 base, leaving 10 bases between the germline ends. CDR3 in DNA: TGTGCTAGTGCCCCCCCTGGGAACACTGAAGCTTTCTTT. Translated, it gives CASAPPGNTEAFF.

J is TRBJ2-1 and V is TRBV12-5; D gene ambiguous. Germline-derived CDR1 and CDR2 are LGHNT and FRNRAP. The CDR3 extends over 11 amino acids. Deletions cut 4 bases from V and 10 bases from J, with 8 bases between. The CDR3 DNA sequence: TGTGCTAGTGGTTCTATAGGGGAGCAGTTCTTC. It codes for CASGSIGEQFF.

This clone showed up just a few times. The V and J genes are TRBV4-3 and TRBJ2-3; perhaps TRBD1 as D (6 bases). From germline, CDR1 is LGHNA and CDR2 YSLEER. V was trimmed by 1 base and J by 0 bases, leaving 17 bases between them. The CDR3 sequence is 18 residues long. CDR3 amino acids: CASSQATSRGLSTDTQYF. In DNA form, the CDR3 reads TGCGCCAGCAGCCAAGCCACCTCCAGGGGTTTGAGCACAGATACGCAGTATTTT.

This clone was counted between two and nine times. The rearrangement uses TRBV10-3 and TRBJ2-1, with 10 bases lining up with TRBD1. Germline V gene data show CDR1 as ENHRY and CDR2 as SYGVKD. The CDR3 extends over 14 amino acids. With V trimmed by 6 bases and J by 7 bases, 6 bases remained unmatched. DNA of the CDR3: TGTGCCATCAGACCCGGGACAGGGGAGAATGAGCAGTTCTTC. This encodes CAIRPGTGENEQFF.

This sequence joins TRBV9 and TRBJ1-6; a possible D gene is TRBD1 (6 bases). Per the germline V gene, CDR1 is SGDLS and CDR2 is YYNGEE. V shed 4 bases and J shed 9 bases, with 20 bases lying between them. The CDR3 length is 16 residues. This CDR3 reads CASSPPGAGATSPLHF. CDR3 bases: TGTGCCAGCAGCCCCCCCGGGGCGGGGGCGACTTCACCCCTCCACTTT.